The rows below give T cell receptor beta chains drawn from one sample of a study of CD8 T cells in ankylosing spondylitis. One entry per CDR3 protein, called by TCRdb with MiXCR from the 5' RACE reads. The sample holds under 550,000 distinct CDR3 sequences, 25% to 30% seen once. Sequenced sample: blood, either unsorted or a sorted T cell fraction (not recorded which). The receptor set was obtained from a male donor with ankylosing spondylitis. Each CDR3 is given with its conserved first and last residue. A D gene is named only where the DNA matches it firmly. Clone size appears in some rows only: once, few, many, or a class for an expanded clone.

>TRBV20-1|TRBJ1-2|.|.
CSARLTGGGYTF
TGCAGTGCTAGACTGACAGGCGGTGGCTACACCTTC
>TRBV4-1|TRBJ1-6|TRBD1|.
CASSLYVNLGQGNSPLHF
TGCGCCAGCAGCCTCTACGTCAACCTGGGACAGGGAAATTCACCCCTCCACTTT
>TRBV20-1|TRBJ1-1|.|few
CSAITHGGTEAFF
TGCAGTGCTATCACCCACGGAGGGACTGAAGCTTTCTTT
>TRBV20-1|TRBJ2-1|TRBD2|.
CSPYSGSSYNEQFF
TGCAGCCCTTATAGCGGGAGCTCCTACAATGAGCAGTTCTTC
>TRBV12-3/TRBV12-4|TRBJ1-3|.|.
CASSPGRPAVYF
TGTGCCAGCAGCCCCGGGCGCCCGGCGGTATATTTT
>TRBV2|TRBJ1-4|.|.
CASSAGENEKLFF
TGTGCCAGCAGTGCGGGGGAGAATGAAAAACTGTTTTTT
>TRBV4-1|TRBJ2-1|TRBD2|few
CASSQEGVAGAHNEQFF
TGCGCCAGCAGCCAAGAGGGGGTAGCGGGAGCGCACAATGAGCAGTTCTTC
>TRBV5-1|TRBJ2-7|TRBD2|few
CASTLSGGYEQYF
TGCGCCAGCACCCTTAGCGGGGGCTACGAGCAGTACTTC
>TRBV5-1|TRBJ2-1|.|few
CASSFGPEGGEQFF
TGCGCCAGCAGCTTCGGACCAGAGGGGGGTGAGCAGTTCTTC
>TRBV12-5|TRBJ2-1|.|.
CASGLGTYNEQFF
TGTGCTAGTGGTTTAGGGACCTACAATGAGCAGTTCTTC
>TRBV24-1|TRBJ2-2|.|few
CATSVRDPGTGELFF
TGTGCCACCAGTGTCCGGGACCCAGGCACCGGGGAGCTGTTTTTT
>TRBV30|TRBJ2-5|.|.
CAWSSGGETQYF
TGTGCCTGGAGTTCAGGAGGAGAGACCCAGTACTTC
>TRBV20-1|TRBJ2-5|.|few
CSAERGETQYF
TGCAGTGCCGAGAGAGGGGAGACCCAGTACTTC
>TRBV20-1|TRBJ1-5|.|.
CSASFGTEQPQHF
TGCAGTGCTAGTTTCGGGACTGAACAGCCCCAGCATTTT
>TRBV5-1|TRBJ1-3|.|few
CASSLQTGSGNTIYF
TGCGCCAGCAGCCTCCAGACAGGCTCTGGAAACACCATATATTTT
>TRBV11-3|TRBJ2-1|TRBD1|.
CASSLEGTGGFDEQFF
TGTGCCAGCAGCTTAGAAGGGACAGGGGGCTTCGATGAGCAGTTCTTC
>TRBV3-1|TRBJ2-4|TRBD1|many
CASSQRTGGNIQYF
TGTGCCAGCAGCCAAAGGACAGGGGGCAACATTCAGTACTTC
>TRBV15|TRBJ2-5|.|.
CATSRDGASRQETQYF
TGTGCCACCAGCAGAGATGGGGCTAGCAGACAAGAGACCCAGTACTTC
>TRBV10-3|TRBJ1-1|.|.
CAIGYSNTEAFF
TGTGCCATCGGATACAGCAACACTGAAGCTTTCTTT
>TRBV5-1|TRBJ2-7|.|.
CASSLIAVSSYEQYF
TGCGCCAGCAGTCTTATAGCGGTAAGCTCCTACGAGCAGTACTTC
>TRBV7-2|TRBJ2-3|.|few
CASSQISGLLTDTQYF
TGTGCCAGCAGCCAAATTTCGGGACTCCTAACAGATACGCAGTATTTT
>TRBV7-8|TRBJ1-1|.|few
CASSSRGSGNANTEAFF
TGTGCCAGCAGCTCTCGCGGGAGTGGGAATGCGAACACTGAAGCTTTCTTT
>TRBV10-3|TRBJ2-5|.|few
CAISERPGAETQYF
TGTGCCATCAGTGAGCGTCCGGGAGCGGAGACCCAGTACTTC
>TRBV10-3|TRBJ2-3|.|few
CAISDGGGTDTQYF
TGTGCCATCAGTGACGGCGGAGGCACAGATACGCAGTATTTT
>TRBV27|TRBJ1-2|.|few
CASSWTTGQGGYTF
TGTGCCAGCAGTTGGACGACAGGTCAGGGAGGCTACACCTTC
>TRBV7-7|TRBJ2-1|TRBD2|few
CASSLAGGYEQFF
TGTGCCAGCAGCTTAGCGGGAGGGTATGAGCAGTTCTTC
>TRBV20-1|TRBJ2-3|.|few
CSARTGYTDTQYF
TGCAGTGCTAGAACAGGTTACACAGATACGCAGTATTTT
>TRBV7-9|TRBJ1-5|.|many
CASSFGGQLTQPQHF
TGTGCCAGCAGCTTCGGAGGACAGTTAACTCAGCCCCAGCATTTT
>TRBV10-3|TRBJ1-3|.|.
CAISLRDGSGNTIYF
TGTGCCATCTCTTTGCGGGACGGGTCTGGAAACACCATATATTTT
>TRBV20-1|TRBJ1-5|.|.
CSALVQIDQPQHF
TGCAGTGCCCTAGTCCAGATTGATCAGCCCCAGCATTTT
>TRBV5-1|TRBJ1-1|.|few
CASSLEKRGRANTEAFF
TGCGCCAGCAGCTTGGAAAAGAGGGGCAGGGCCAACACTGAAGCTTTCTTT
>TRBV7-2|TRBJ1-3|TRBD1|few
CASSFGTGGFSGNTIYF
TGTGCCAGCAGCTTCGGGACAGGGGGCTTCTCTGGAAACACCATATATTTT
>TRBV4-2|TRBJ2-2|.|.
CASSQEGTDNTGELFF
TGTGCCAGCAGCCAAGAAGGAACAGACAACACCGGGGAGCTGTTTTTT
>TRBV7-2|TRBJ1-2|.|.
CASSLGGGDYGYTF
TGTGCCAGCAGCTTAGGGGGGGGAGACTATGGCTACACCTTC
>TRBV20-1|TRBJ1-3|TRBD1|once
CSARTGTGPSGNTIYF
TGCAGTGCTAGAACCGGGACAGGACCCTCTGGAAACACCATATATTTT